Listed below are T cell receptor beta chains from one sample, sequenced in a study of spatial heterogeneity in lung cancer. A single record per CDR3 protein comes from TCRdb applying MiXCR to the 5' RACE reads. The repertoire holds tens of thousands of distinct CDR3 sequences, roughly 19% seen once, with roughly a fifth in the top ten. The input for sequencing was PBMCs, taken at follow-up. These receptors all stem from a male donor with early-stage non-small cell lung cancer. The CDR3 runs from the conserved cysteine through the conserved F or W. D genes are given only for firm matches. Some rows mark clone size as missing; the rest say once, few, many or name a class of expanded clone.

size: NA
V: TRBV12-5
J: TRBJ2-1
D: TRBD2
DNA: TGTGCTAGTGGCCGCGGGAGGGAGGGTGAGCAGTTCTTC
CDR3: CASGRGREGEQFF

size: few
V: TRBV7-2
J: TRBJ2-7
D: NA
DNA: TGTGCCAGCAGCTTATCCCACGAGCAGTACTTC
CDR3: CASSLSHEQYF

size: few
V: TRBV6-2/TRBV6-3
J: TRBJ2-1
D: NA
DNA: TGTGCCAGCAGCACCAGGGTATCGGTGTCCTACAATGAGCAGTTCTTC
CDR3: CASSTRVSVSYNEQFF

size: few
V: TRBV9
J: TRBJ1-3
D: NA
DNA: TGTGCCAGCAGCGCCCACCCGGCACAGAACACCATATATTTT
CDR3: CASSAHPAQNTIYF

size: few
V: TRBV7-6
J: TRBJ1-5
D: TRBD1
DNA: TGTGCCAGCAGCTTAAATGCAGGGGGAAGTGGCAATCAGCCCCAGCATTTT
CDR3: CASSLNAGGSGNQPQHF

size: many
V: TRBV29-1
J: TRBJ2-5
D: TRBD2
DNA: TGCAGCCTGGGACTATCTGAAGAGACCCAGTACTTC
CDR3: CSLGLSEETQYF

size: NA
V: TRBV4-2
J: TRBJ2-2
D: TRBD1
DNA: TGTGCCAGCAGCCAAGATTCCGGACAGGGGGACACCGGGGAGCTGTTTTTT
CDR3: CASSQDSGQGDTGELFF

size: medium-sized
V: TRBV27
J: TRBJ1-2
D: NA
DNA: TGTGCCAGCAGTTTATCGACAGCTTATGGCTACACCTTC
CDR3: CASSLSTAYGYTF

size: NA
V: TRBV11-2
J: TRBJ2-7
D: NA
DNA: TGTGCCAGCAGTCTCGGACTCGAGCAGTACTTC
CDR3: CASSLGLEQYF

size: few
V: TRBV7-9
J: TRBJ2-1
D: NA
DNA: TGTGCCAGCAGCTTTCTAAGAGAGCAGTTCTTC
CDR3: CASSFLREQFF

size: NA
V: TRBV3-1
J: TRBJ1-1
D: TRBD1
DNA: TGTGCCAGCAGGCCCAGACAGGGACGGAGCACTGAAGCTTTCTTT
CDR3: CASRPRQGRSTEAFF

size: NA
V: TRBV19
J: TRBJ2-3
D: NA
DNA: TGTGCCAGTAGTATAGGGGGACCCACCTTCTTCACAGATACGCAGTATTTT
CDR3: CASSIGGPTFFTDTQYF

size: few
V: TRBV7-9
J: TRBJ2-5
D: NA
DNA: TGTGCCAGCAGTCAAAGCCAAGAGACCCAGTACTTC
CDR3: CASSQSQETQYF

size: NA
V: TRBV12-3/TRBV12-4
J: TRBJ2-2
D: NA
DNA: TGTGCCAGCAGTTCCTGGGACCCCACCGGGGAGCTGTTTTTT
CDR3: CASSSWDPTGELFF

size: NA
V: TRBV4-3
J: TRBJ2-3
D: NA
DNA: TGCGCCAGCAGCCAGGGGATTAGCACAGATACGCAGTATTTT
CDR3: CASSQGISTDTQYF

size: few
V: TRBV9
J: TRBJ2-5
D: NA
DNA: TGTGCCAGCAGCGTAAGAAAGGGCAGCCAAGAGACCCAGTACTTC
CDR3: CASSVRKGSQETQYF

size: few
V: TRBV24-1
J: TRBJ2-5
D: TRBD2
DNA: TGTGCCACCAGTGATAGACTAGCGGGGGATCAAGAGACCCAGTACTTC
CDR3: CATSDRLAGDQETQYF

size: NA
V: TRBV2
J: TRBJ2-2
D: TRBD2
DNA: TGTGCCAGCCTTAGCGGGGGAAGAGGGGAGCTGTTTTTT
CDR3: CASLSGGRGELFF

size: NA
V: TRBV20-1
J: TRBJ1-2
D: NA
DNA: TGCAGTGCTAGCGCGGGGCGAGGCTATGGCTACACCTTC
CDR3: CSASAGRGYGYTF

size: few
V: TRBV20-1
J: TRBJ1-2
D: NA
DNA: TGCAGTGCTAGGCATGAAACTTATGGCTACACCTTC
CDR3: CSARHETYGYTF

size: NA
V: TRBV7-2
J: TRBJ2-1
D: NA
DNA: TGTGCCAGCAGCTACGACTGGTACAATGAGCAGTTCTTC
CDR3: CASSYDWYNEQFF

size: NA
V: TRBV20-1
J: TRBJ2-2
D: NA
DNA: TGCAGTGCTAGTCCCGACCGGACCGGGGAGCTGTTTTTT
CDR3: CSASPDRTGELFF

size: NA
V: TRBV7-2
J: TRBJ2-1
D: NA
DNA: TGTGCCAGCAGCTTAGTAGTTGGGTACAATGAGCAGTTCTTC
CDR3: CASSLVVGYNEQFF

size: few
V: TRBV2
J: TRBJ2-5
D: TRBD2
DNA: TGTGCCAGCAGAGACAGGACTAGCGGGAGGTCCCAAGAGACCCAGTACTTC
CDR3: CASRDRTSGRSQETQYF

size: few
V: TRBV5-1
J: TRBJ2-7
D: TRBD2
DNA: TGCGCCAGCAGCTTGGCCAACGGCGGGGGAAGCCGGCAGTACTTC
CDR3: CASSLANGGGSRQYF

size: NA
V: TRBV10-1
J: TRBJ2-1
D: NA
DNA: TGCGCCAGCAGTGAGTCTTTCCTAGGCCCCTACAATGAGCAGTTCTTC
CDR3: CASSESFLGPYNEQFF

size: few
V: TRBV24-1
J: TRBJ1-5
D: TRBD1
DNA: TGTGCCACCAGGGACAGGGGGCCGTGGCAGCCCCAGCATTTT
CDR3: CATRDRGPWQPQHF

size: NA
V: TRBV2
J: TRBJ2-1
D: TRBD2
DNA: TGTGCCAGCATCAAAGCGGGAGGATCCTACAATGAGCAGTTCTTC
CDR3: CASIKAGGSYNEQFF

size: few
V: TRBV5-1
J: TRBJ2-7
D: NA
DNA: TGCGCCAGCAGCCCCGGGACCCGAGCCGAGCAGTACTTC
CDR3: CASSPGTRAEQYF

size: few
V: TRBV6-2/TRBV6-3
J: TRBJ2-7
D: TRBD2
DNA: TGTGCCAGCAGTTACCCCAGGACTAGCGGGACGGGGTACGAGCAGTACTTC
CDR3: CASSYPRTSGTGYEQYF

size: NA
V: TRBV7-9
J: TRBJ1-1
D: NA
DNA: TGTGCCAGCAGCTTACAGAACACTGAAGCTTTCTTT
CDR3: CASSLQNTEAFF

size: few
V: TRBV4-3
J: TRBJ1-2
D: NA
DNA: TGCGCCAGCAGCCAAGTAGGCTTTGGCTACACCTTC
CDR3: CASSQVGFGYTF

size: few
V: TRBV7-2
J: TRBJ1-2
D: NA
DNA: TGTGCCAGCAGCATCGGGGGAAAAAACTATGGCTACACCTTC
CDR3: CASSIGGKNYGYTF

size: few
V: TRBV10-3
J: TRBJ2-7
D: NA
DNA: TGTGCCAACTCTGGGGGAGATGGCCCCAACGAGCAGTACTTC
CDR3: CANSGGDGPNEQYF